These 28 T cell receptor beta chains originate from one sample sequenced in a study of T cells after yellow fever vaccination. TCRdb re-called the 5' RACE reads through MiXCR, storing one row per CDR3 protein. The profile covers 310,000 or so distinct CDR3 sequences, with around 3.6% appearing a single time and around 22% taken by the ten largest. Here the sequenced sample was PBMCs, taken on the day of the yellow fever booster vaccination. These receptors were collected from a young man who received the YFV17D yellow fever vaccine.

This clonotype was recorded at least ten times. The CDR3 region is CASSLLQDSYGYTF. The CDR3 nucleotides are TGTGCCAGCAGCTTACTTCAGGATTCCTATGGCTACACCTTC. The chain is built from TRBV7-9 and TRBJ1-2, with D hard to call. Germline loops: CDR1 SEHNR, CDR2 FQNEAQ (reference sequence). V was clipped by 2 bases and J by 4 bases, with 11 bases between them. The CDR3 covers 14 residues. The full variable domain, with the rest looked up from reference TRBV7-9 and TRBJ1-2, is DTGVSQNPRHKITKRGQNVTFRCDPISEHNRLYWYRQTLGQGPEFLTYFQNEAQLEKSRLLSDRFSAERPKGSFSTLEIQRTEQGDSAMYLCASSLLQDSYGYTFGSGTRLTVV.

At least ten counts were recorded for this clonotype. The chain recombines TRBV12-3 or TRBV12-4 with TRBJ2-7; weak D call: TRBD2 (6 bases). The CDR3 totals 13 residues. Trimming pared 2 bases from V and 6 bases from J, leaving 11 bases between. CDR3: CASSLTGGSEQYV. The DNA for the CDR3 is TGTGCCAGCAGTTTAACCGGAGGGAGCGAGCAGTACGTC.

In its sample, this clonotype was seen a few times. The chain couples TRBV7-2 to TRBJ1-5, with 10 bases lining up with TRBD1. The trim removed 1 base at V and 7 bases at J, leaving 4 bases unmatched. Per germline, CDR1 SGHTA and CDR2 FQGNSA. There are 15 residues in the CDR3. The CDR3 coding sequence is TGTGCCAGCAGCTTAGTTGACAGGGGGCAGCAGCCCCAGCATTTT. This codes for CASSLVDRGQQPQHF.

CDR3 in amino acids: CSARDWQGNTEAFF. In nucleotides, the CDR3 is TGCAGTGCTAGAGATTGGCAGGGGAACACTGAAGCTTTCTTT. The chain employs TRBV20-1 and TRBJ1-1; a weak D match, TRBD1 (5 bases). Trimming pared 0 bases from V and 1 base from J, leaving 9 bases between. The CDR3 has 14 residues. CDR1 DFQATT and CDR2 SNEGSKA come from the germline V gene (reference sequence).

This clonotype was counted only a few times. The chain is built from TRBV6-5 and TRBJ2-1; D is undetermined. V was shortened by 0 bases and J by 8 bases, with 11 bases between the two germline ends. The CDR3 has 14 residues. Germline-derived CDR1 and CDR2 are MNHEY and SVGAGI. The CDR3 reads CASSYSASRDEQFF. The CDR3 nucleotides read TGTGCCAGCAGTTACTCTGCCTCAAGGGATGAGCAGTTCTTC.

The chain links TRBV4-2 to TRBJ2-1; D ambiguous. CDR1 and CDR2 from the germline V gene are LGHNA and YNFKEQ. The CDR3 has 14 amino acids. V was cut by 3 bases and J by 6 bases, with 12 bases left in between. DNA for the CDR3: TGTGCCAGCAGCCAGGCCTCGGACCCCAATGAGCAGTTCTTC. Translated: CASSQASDPNEQFF.

This clonotype was counted between two and nine times. This chain links TRBV7-9 with TRBJ1-1; TRBD1 might be the D (5 bases). V dropped 1 base and J dropped 3 bases, with 18 bases sitting between them. The germline gives CDR1 SEHNR, CDR2 FQNEAQ (reference sequence). The CDR3 covers 17 residues. As DNA, the CDR3 is TGTGCCAGCAGCTTAGACCAGGGAATAATCACCGACACTGAAGCTTTCTTT. Translated: CASSLDQGIITDTEAFF.

This clonotype was recorded at least ten times. This sequence joins TRBV6-5 and TRBJ2-5; possible D gene TRBD1, 6 bases. The CDR3 contains 13 residues. Germline CDR1 reads MNHEY; CDR2 reads SVGAGI. Trimming removed 5 bases from V and 4 bases from J, with 11 bases in between. The CDR3 coding sequence is TGTGCCAGCAGTCGTGGACAGCGAGAGACCCAGTACTTC. Encoded protein: CASSRGQRETQYF.

The sample holds many counts of this clonotype. The chain is built from TRBV7-9 and TRBJ2-1; 9 bases are a match to TRBD2. The CDR3 is 15 amino acids. After removal of 6 bases from V and 4 bases from J, the junction contained 7 bases not matched to a gene. CDR1 and CDR2 (germline): SEHNR, FQNEAQ (reference sequence). The CDR3 DNA reads as TGTGCCAGCAGTAGACTGCGGGGGGGGTACAATGAGCAGTTCTTC. As protein: CASSRLRGGYNEQFF. The complete variable domain, with remaining parts taken from reference TRBV7-9 and TRBJ2-1, reads DTGVSQNPRHKITKRGQNVTFRCDPISEHNRLYWYRQTLGQGPEFLTYFQNEAQLEKSRLLSDRFSAERPKGSFSTLEIQRTEQGDSAMYLCASSRLRGGYNEQFFGPGTRLTVL.

The table lists this clonotype with many counts. This rearrangement joins TRBV20-1 to TRBJ2-4, with D perhaps matching TRBD1 (6 bases). Germline assignment: CDR1 DFQATT and CDR2 SNEGSKA (reference sequence). With 0 bases removed from V and 0 bases from J, the gap between germline ends came to 12 bases. The CDR3 is made up of 16 amino acids. The CDR3 sequence: CSARDLGALAKNIQYF. The CDR3 region has the DNA TGCAGTGCTAGAGATTTGGGGGCCCTAGCCAAAAACATTCAGTACTTC.

This clonotype has at least ten counts. V and J are TRBV9 and TRBJ2-3, with 8 bases lining up with TRBD2. The germline gives CDR1 SGDLS, CDR2 YYNGEE. This CDR3 contains 14 residues. The ends lost 4 bases at V and 5 bases at J; junction bases unmatched: 6. The CDR3 sequence is CASSTSGGGDTQYF. CDR3 DNA: TGTGCCAGCAGCACTAGCGGTGGGGGAGATACGCAGTATTTT.

Many counts were recorded for this clonotype. V and J are TRBV12-3 or TRBV12-4 and TRBJ2-7; a possible D gene is TRBD2 (5 bases). The CDR3 sequence is 13 residues long. Trimming took 8 bases from V and 3 from J, leaving 14 bases between them. CDR3: CASEKGDDYEQYF. CDR3 bases: TGTGCCAGCGAGAAGGGAGACGACTACGAGCAGTACTTC.

This clonotype showed up just a few times. The chain combines TRBV20-1 with TRBJ2-3; 7 positions match TRBD1. Looked up from germline, CDR1 is DFQATT and CDR2 is SNEGSKA (reference sequence). The CDR3 runs to 14 residues. Losses at the gene ends were 7 bases for V and 0 bases for J; bases not matched to a gene: 7. CDR3 in DNA: TGCAGTGGGCAGGACAGGAGAAGCACAGATACGCAGTATTTT. The encoded protein is CSGQDRRSTDTQYF.

The sample holds many counts of this clonotype. CDR3 protein: CASSLSVGAGKTQYF. As DNA, the CDR3 is TGTGCCAGCAGTTTATCTGTGGGGGCAGGGAAGACCCAGTACTTC. The chain has TRBV28 and TRBJ2-5, with a tentative D call TRBD1 (6 bases). Trimming shortened V by 1 base and J by 6 bases, and 15 bases separated the two germline ends. This CDR3 region has 15 residues. Germline V gives CDR1 MDHEN, CDR2 SYDVKM.

The V gene is TRBV5-1, the J gene TRBJ1-1, with D uncertain. Germline V CDR1 and CDR2: SGHRS, YFSETQ. V lost 4 bases and J lost 0, with 10 bases in between. The CDR3 covers 14 residues. CDR3 region: CASSEARLNTEAFF. DNA for the CDR3: TGCGCCAGCAGCGAGGCCAGACTGAACACTGAAGCTTTCTTT.

This chain uses TRBV7-2 with TRBJ2-2, with D perhaps TRBD1 or TRBD2 (5 bases each). Trimming took off 3 bases at V and 3 bases at J, with 11 bases between the two ends. This CDR3 comprises 15 residues. CDR1 is SGHTA and CDR2 is FQGNSA in the germline V gene. CDR3 coding DNA: TGTGCCAGCAGCTTGGCGATGGGGGACACCGGGGAGCTGTTTTTT. As protein: CASSLAMGDTGELFF.

On this clonotype: A read error is possible here, since a much larger clone lies one base away. This chain connects TRBV20-1 to TRBJ2-1; D is tentatively TRBD1 or TRBD2 (6 bases each). V lost 1 base, J lost 6 bases, and 19 bases lay in between. Germline CDR1 DFQATT, CDR2 SNEGSKA (reference sequence). The CDR3 totals 16 residues. The CDR3 here is CSARALGGLHFNEQFF. The CDR3 DNA reads TGCAGTGCTAGAGCTTTAGGGGGACTCCATTTCAATGAGCAGTTCTTC.

This clonotype has a count of ten or more. The rearrangement joins TRBV6-1 to TRBJ2-5, with D possibly being TRBD1 (6 bases). Germline lookup yields CDR1 MNHNS and CDR2 SASEGT. CDR3 length: 18 residues. Trimming removed 0 bases at V and 8 bases at J, with 25 bases between. Written as DNA, the CDR3 is TGTGCCAGCAGTGAAGCGCTTGGCAGGGGCCCTCATCAAGGAACCCAGTACTTC. Translating gives CASSEALGRGPHQGTQYF.

This clonotype has ten or more counts. V is TRBV3-1 and J is TRBJ1-1, with a weak D call TRBD1 (5 bases). Germline lookup yields CDR1 LGHDT and CDR2 YNNKEL (reference sequence). Trimming stripped 4 bases from V and 5 bases from J, with 14 bases between. The CDR3 has 14 residues. The CDR3 nucleotides are TGTGCCAGCAGCCGGGGTCCGGGGCAGACTGAAGCTTTCTTT. Residues: CASSRGPGQTEAFF.

The sample holds a few counts of this clonotype. The rearrangement joins TRBV4-1 to TRBJ1-1; the D gene is possibly TRBD1 (5 bases). The CDR3 contains 14 residues. With 1 base removed from V and 3 bases from J, the gap between germline ends came to 9 bases. Germline loops: CDR1 MGHRA, CDR2 YSYEKL. The CDR3 here is CASSQVGPDTEAFF. In DNA, the CDR3 is TGCGCCAGCAGCCAAGTGGGACCGGACACTGAAGCTTTCTTT.

This clonotype was detected a few times. The rearrangement joins TRBV2 to TRBJ1-1, with D tentatively TRBD1 (5 bases). Germline V gene lookup returns CDR1 SNHLY and CDR2 FYNNEI. This CDR3 contains 15 residues. The germline V and J ends were trimmed by 6 bases and 4 bases, with 18 bases remaining between them. The CDR3 spells CASSGGGGVGTEAFF. CDR3 DNA: TGTGCCAGCAGCGGGGGGGGTGGGGTTGGCACTGAAGCTTTCTTT.

The V and J genes are TRBV6-2 or TRBV6-3 and TRBJ2-7; 9 bases match TRBD2. There are 16 residues in the CDR3. CDR1 MNHEY and CDR2 SVGEGT come from the germline V gene. The junction had 12 bases not matched to a gene; V was cut back by 6 bases and J by 3 bases. The CDR3 is CASSSGASGDFYEQYV. The CDR3 DNA reads TGTGCCAGCAGCTCCGGGGCTAGCGGGGACTTCTACGAGCAGTACGTC.

The chain carries TRBV5-5 and TRBJ1-6; D call uncertain. The germline V and J ends were trimmed by 4 bases and 8 bases, with 22 bases remaining between them. The CDR3 runs to 17 residues. Germline CDR1 SGHKS, CDR2 YYEKEE (reference sequence). The CDR3 loop is CASSPLGVGDRYSPLHF. CDR3 sequence (DNA): TGTGCCAGCAGCCCGCTGGGAGTTGGAGACCGATATTCACCCCTCCACTTT.

The chain carries TRBV4-1 and TRBJ2-5, with 7 bases that match TRBD1. The germline gives CDR1 MGHRA, CDR2 YSYEKL. This CDR3 has 15 amino acids. The J segment lost 5 bases and the V segment lost 1 base, leaving 7 bases of the junction unmatched. The CDR3 spells CASSQGQGTLETQYF. Here the CDR3 DNA reads TGCGCCAGCAGCCAAGGACAGGGTACCCTGGAGACCCAGTACTTC.

The CDR3 nucleotides are TGTGCCAGCAGTTTATTCTCCGACACCCTCGGGGATACCCAGTACTTC. Residues: CASSLFSDTLGDTQYF. The genes are TRBV27 and TRBJ2-5, with D possibly being TRBD2 (5 bases). Germline lookup yields CDR1 MNHEY and CDR2 SMNVEV (reference sequence). The V gene lost 1 base and the J gene lost 8 bases, with 20 bases spanning the gap. The CDR3 has 16 residues.

This clonotype was counted many times. This sequence joins TRBV29-1 and TRBJ1-1; the match to TRBD1 covers 9 bases. The ends lost 3 bases at V and 3 bases at J; junction bases unmatched: 5. The germline V gene encodes CDR1 SQVTM and CDR2 ANQGSEA. The CDR3 is made up of 14 amino acids. CDR3 DNA: TGCAGCGTTGAGTGGGACAGGGTCCACACTGAAGCTTTCTTT. Translated, it gives CSVEWDRVHTEAFF.

There are many counts of this clonotype. This chain uses TRBV4-3 with TRBJ2-7, with 8 nucleotides matching TRBD2. The germline V gene encodes CDR1 LGHNA and CDR2 YSLEER. The CDR3 runs 15 residues. After removal of 2 bases from V and 4 bases from J, the junction contained 7 bases not matched to a gene. The DNA of the CDR3 is TGCGCCAGCAGCCAATGGTTAGGACTAGCTTACGAGCAGTACGTC. Translated, it gives CASSQWLGLAYEQYV.

The rearrangement links TRBV19 to TRBJ1-5, with 7 bases fitting TRBD1. This CDR3 region has 15 residues. Trimming at V came to 6 bases and at J to 7 bases, leaving 12 bases not matched to a gene. CDR1 is LNHDA and CDR2 is SQIVND in the germline V gene (reference sequence). CDR3 sequence reads: CASSPDRRDRQPQHF. In nucleotides, the CDR3 is TGTGCCAGTAGCCCGGACAGGAGGGATAGACAGCCCCAGCATTTT.